This TCR beta chain was sequenced during a study of T cells in Graves' hyperthyroidism and ophthalmopathy. Germline lookup yields CDR1 SEHNR and CDR2 FQNEAQ (reference sequence). The CDR3 has 17 amino acids. Exclusions: uncontrolled infection, other autoimmune disease, pregnancy, lactation. The source material, RNA transcripts, was used to amplify TCR beta CDR3 regions. Using the HTBI primer set, a first-round RT-PCR was run on the TCR CDR3. A single record per CDR3 protein comes from TCRdb applying MiXCR to the multiplex PCR reads. The profile shows approximately 560,000 distinct CDR3 sequences, around a sixth of them singletons. General observations from the study: A median around six months before onset, the model predicted ophthalmopathy.

This clonotype was detected a few times. What it recognizes is unknown. One end of the junction varies from germline; a read error may be responsible. V usage is TRBV7-9 and J usage is TRBJ1-3, with 8 bases fitting TRBD1. The sequenced sample consisted of blood. The sequence was obtained from a young woman with Graves' hyperthyroidism. The CDR3 nucleotides read TGTGCCAGCACCTTAGGTGTGGACAGGGTTTCTGGAAACACCATATATTTT. As protein: CASTLGVDRVSGNTIYF.